A single sample is the source of the 18 T cell receptor beta chains below, sequenced in a study of blood T cell repertoires in COVID-19. Repertoires were generated with immunoSEQ multiplex PCR, while TCRdb's copy carries only in-frame clones and drops some. This sample has under 150,000 clones; roughly 84% occur once, and the top ten carry around 8%. The sample taken for sequencing was peripheral blood. Every receptor here comes from a woman in her thirties or forties with acute or convalescent COVID-19.

The V and J genes are TRBV2 and TRBJ2-1; D remains ambiguous. Germline V lookup: CDR1 SNHLY, CDR2 FYNNEI. CDR3 size: 11 residues. V lost 10 bases and J lost 3, with 7 bases in between. The CDR3 coding sequence is TGTGCCACCTCGGGCTACAATGAGCAGTTCTTC. Translation: CATSGYNEQFF.

The genes are TRBV6-5 and TRBJ1-2; D unclear. Trimming left V 4 bases short and J 4 bases short, with 16 bases between. CDR1 is MNHEY, CDR2 SVGAGI, per germline. This CDR3 contains 15 residues. The chain's CDR3 is CASSFREGSIYGYTF. In DNA, the CDR3 is TGTGCCAGCAGTTTTCGCGAGGGCAGCATCTATGGCTACACCTTC.

V is TRBV4-1 and J is TRBJ2-3, with TRBD2 identical over 11 bases. Germline assignment: CDR1 MGHRA and CDR2 YSYEKL. V shed 0 bases, J shed 3 bases, and the junction held 8 bases outside the gene matches. The CDR3 consists of 18 residues. CDR3 DNA sequence: TGCGCCAGCAGCCAAGAGTCTATGGCTAGCGGGGGGACAGATACGCAGTATTTT. Its translation: CASSQESMASGGTDTQYF.

The chain employs TRBV7-2 and TRBJ2-7; TRBD1 matches at 9 bases. CDR1 is SGHTA and CDR2 is FQGNSA in the germline V gene. The V segment lost 3 bases and the J segment 2 bases; nucleotides outside the gene matches: 8. The CDR3 totals 16 residues. The CDR3 DNA reads TGTGCCAGCAGCTTTGGGTCCGGGACAGGGACCTACGAGCAGTACTTC. Translated: CASSFGSGTGTYEQYF.

CDR3 in amino acids: CASNADSLDEQYF. CDR3 coding DNA: TGCGCCAGCAATGCGGACAGTTTGGACGAGCAGTACTTC. This chain uses TRBV23-1 with TRBJ2-7, with a possible D match to TRBD1 (6 bases). TRBV23-1 is labeled an ORF, and its function is uncertain. The germline V and J ends were trimmed by 7 bases and 5 bases, with 15 bases remaining between them. CDR3 size: 13 residues.

This chain connects TRBV18 to TRBJ1-6; D is ambiguous. V lost 6 bases and J lost 9, with 12 bases in between. The CDR3 is 13 residues long. Germline V gives CDR1 KGHSH, CDR2 LQKENI. This CDR3 reads CASSSGVSSPLHF. In DNA, the CDR3 is TGTGCCAGCTCGTCCGGGGTTTCTTCACCCCTCCACTTT. The whole variable domain, filled in from reference TRBV18 and TRBJ1-6, reads NAGVMQNPRHLVRRRGQEARLRCSPMKGHSHVYWYRQLPEEGLKFMVYLQKENIIDESGMPKERFSAEFPKEGPSILRIQQVVRGDSAAYFCASSSGVSSPLHFGNGTRLTVT.

The chain employs TRBV9 and TRBJ2-7, with 8 bases that match TRBD1. The CDR3 has 15 amino acids. Unmatched junction bases numbered 7, after V lost 1 base and J lost 4 bases. CDR1 is SGDLS and CDR2 is YYNGEE in the germline V gene. The CDR3: CASSVRGTGVYEQYF. Here the CDR3 DNA reads TGTGCCAGCAGCGTACGGGGGACAGGAGTTTACGAGCAGTACTTC.

CDR3 amino acids: CASSRLTVRADSPLHF. The CDR3 nucleotides read TGTGCCAGCTCACGGTTAACAGTTCGAGCAGATTCACCCCTCCACTTT. The chain joins TRBV18 to TRBJ1-6; D ambiguous. V was clipped by 4 bases and J by 8 bases, with 18 bases between them. The CDR3 has 16 amino acids. Per germline, CDR1 KGHSH and CDR2 LQKENI.

The chain couples TRBV5-1 to TRBJ2-1, with 12 bases fitting TRBD2. V lost 4 bases, J lost 8 bases, and 7 bases stayed unmatched. CDR3 size: 15 residues. Germline loops: CDR1 SGHRS, CDR2 YFSETQ. The CDR3 nucleotides are TGCGCCAGCAGCCCTAGCGGGGGGGCCAGGGATGAGCAGTTCTTC. Protein product: CASSPSGGARDEQFF.

The chain uses TRBV5-5 and TRBJ1-2; D gene uncertain. The CDR3 runs 13 residues. Germline V gene sequence: CDR1 SGHKS, CDR2 YYEKEE (reference sequence). V lost 5 bases and J 4 bases, leaving 12 bases between the germline ends. The CDR3 coding sequence is TGTGCCAGCAGGGCGGAAGAATTCTATGGCTACACCTTC. Amino acids: CASRAEEFYGYTF.

The table lists this clone with a count of one. This rearrangement joins TRBV11-2 to TRBJ2-2; perhaps TRBD1 as D (6 bases). Trimming cost V 1 base and J 6 bases, with 18 bases left between them. Germline lookup yields CDR1 SGHAT and CDR2 FQNNGV. This CDR3 spans 17 amino acids. CDR3 bases: TGTGCCAGCAGCTTAGTGTCCAGGGGAGCCCTTTCCGGGGAGCTGTTTTTT. Residues: CASSLVSRGALSGELFF.

The chain links TRBV7-2 to TRBJ2-1; 11 bases map to TRBD1. This CDR3 region has 15 residues. The junction had 6 bases not matched to a gene; V was cut back by 4 bases and J by 7 bases. Germline V gene lookup returns CDR1 SGHTA and CDR2 FQGNSA. The CDR3 here is CASSSDRGLGNEQFF. The CDR3 coding sequence is TGTGCCAGCAGCTCGGACAGGGGGCTGGGGAATGAGCAGTTCTTC.

The chain's CDR3 is CATSRAGSRGKLFF. CDR3 bases: TGTGCCACCAGCAGGGCCGGGAGTCGTGGAAAACTGTTTTTT. V is TRBV15 and J is TRBJ1-4; D is uncertain. The CDR3 runs 14 residues. Trimming cost V 3 bases and J 10 bases, with 15 bases left between them. The germline V gene encodes CDR1 LNHNV and CDR2 YYDKDF (reference sequence).

This chain connects TRBV15 to TRBJ1-4, with D unclear. Germline V gene lookup returns CDR1 LNHNV and CDR2 YYDKDF (reference sequence). This CDR3 spans 15 amino acids. Trimming took off 0 bases at V and 7 bases at J, with 12 bases between the two ends. The CDR3 bases are TGTGCCACCAGCAGAGATCCCCAGGTCCGTGAAAAACTGTTTTTT. Its translation: CATSRDPQVREKLFF.

The chain couples TRBV5-6 to TRBJ1-6; D is ambiguous. V was trimmed by 2 bases and J by 0 bases, leaving 9 bases between them. This CDR3 has 16 residues. Germline loops: CDR1 SGHDT, CDR2 YYEEEE. This chain's CDR3 is CASSFKESSYNSPLHF. Here the CDR3 DNA reads TGTGCCAGCAGCTTTAAGGAGAGCTCCTATAATTCACCCCTCCACTTT.

The V call is TRBV19, the J call TRBJ1-2, with a weak D call TRBD1 (6 bases). The CDR3 has 14 amino acids. Germline V gene lookup returns CDR1 LNHDA and CDR2 SQIVND (reference sequence). V was shortened by 3 bases and J by 2 bases, with 10 bases between the two germline ends. The CDR3 loop reads CASSITGLNYGYTF. CDR3 coding DNA: TGTGCCAGTAGTATCACAGGGCTGAACTATGGCTACACCTTC.

V gene TRBV2 combines with J gene TRBJ2-3, with 7 bases identical to TRBD2. J was trimmed by 2 bases and V by 1 base; bases with no gene match: 6. The germline V gene encodes CDR1 SNHLY and CDR2 FYNNEI. The CDR3 has 16 residues. The CDR3 sequence: CASSEGGGDYTDTQYF. The CDR3 DNA reads TGTGCCAGCAGTGAAGGCGGCGGGGACTACACAGATACGCAGTATTTT.

The CDR3 protein is CASSITGANTEAFF. The CDR3 region has the DNA TGTGCCAGTAGTATAACAGGGGCGAACACTGAAGCTTTCTTT. The chain recombines TRBV19 with TRBJ1-1; 7 bases are a match to TRBD1. The trim removed 2 bases at V and 1 base at J, leaving 1 base unmatched. Germline CDR1 LNHDA, CDR2 SQIVND (reference sequence). CDR3 length: 14 residues. Full variable domain (missing parts from reference TRBV19 and TRBJ1-1): DGGITQSPKYLFRKEGQNVTLSCEQNLNHDAMYWYRQDPGQGLRLIYYSQIVNDFQKGDIAEGYSVSREKKESFPLTVTSAQKNPTAFYLCASSITGANTEAFFGQGTRLTVV.